This T cell receptor (beta chain) was retrieved from a study of T cell changes during pregnancy in multiple sclerosis. Using immunoSEQ multiplex PCR, the repertoire was profiled, and TCRdb retains in-frame clones only, with some absent. Among around 40,000 clones listed, 75% to 95% were seen once. This CDR3 is 16 amino acids long. Per germline, CDR1 PRHDT and CDR2 FYEKMQ (reference sequence). V was pared by 0 bases and J by 6 bases, with 14 bases between. The source of this sequence is a female donor in good health, enrolled as a control in a pregnancy study. V usage is TRBV13 and J usage is TRBJ2-2, with TRBD1 as a possible D gene (5 bases). The sequences come from CD4+ T cells from peripheral blood mononuclear cells, collected in the first trimester of pregnancy. The CDR3 protein is CASSLGYGAMAGELFF. The DNA of the CDR3 is TGTGCCAGCAGCTTAGGATATGGGGCTATGGCCGGGGAGCTGTTTTTT. Together with reference TRBV13 and TRBJ2-2, the CDR3 gives the full variable domain: AAGVIQSPRHLIKEKRETATLKCYPIPRHDTVYWYQQGPGQDPQFLISFYEKMQSDKGSIPDRFSAQQFSDYHSELNMSSLELGDSALYFCASSLGYGAMAGELFFGEGSRLTVL.